A selection of T cell receptor beta chains follows, all from one sample in a study of blood T cell repertoires in COVID-19. Profiling relied on immunoSEQ multiplex PCR, and the TCRdb table lists in-frame clones only, not all of them. The sample contains approximately 220,000 clones, about 88% of which appear only once. The sample was peripheral blood. The receptors originated from a man aged 50 to 59 who had recovered from COVID-19. Each CDR3 is given with its conserved first and last residue. A D gene is named only where the DNA matches it firmly. Size values are once, few and many counts, or a class for expanded clones, and some rows have none.

v_call,j_call,clone_size,d_call,cdr3_length,cdr3_nt,cdr3_aa
TRBV11-3,TRBJ2-5,-,TRBD1,14,TGTGCCAGCAGCCCAACAGGGGGAGGAGAGACCCAGTACTTC,CASSPTGGGETQYF
TRBV10-3,TRBJ1-3,-,-,14,TGTGCCATCAGTTACCTACTCTCTGGAAACACCATATATTTT,CAISYLLSGNTIYF
TRBV6-5,TRBJ1-4,-,-,12,TGTGCCAGCGGGGACATGGGAGAAAAACTGTTTTTT,CASGDMGEKLFF
TRBV5-1,TRBJ1-4,-,-,14,TGCGCCAGCAGCTTGGGAGCAACTAATGAAAAACTGTTTTTT,CASSLGATNEKLFF
TRBV7-2,TRBJ2-1,-,-,16,TGTGCCAGCAGCCACGGGGGGCAGGGCCGTTACAATGAGCAGTTCTTC,CASSHGGQGRYNEQFF
TRBV27,TRBJ2-1,-,TRBD2,15,TGTGCCAGCAGCCTAACGGCACTAGCGTCAGTTGAGCAGTTCTTC,CASSLTALASVEQFF
TRBV19,TRBJ2-1,once,TRBD2,18,TGTGCCAGTATGGGGACTAGCGGGAGGCCCCCCACCTACAATGAGCAGTTCTTC,CASMGTSGRPPTYNEQFF
TRBV4-1,TRBJ1-5,-,TRBD1,15,TGCGCCAGCAGCCTGACAGGGGGACAAAATCAGCCCCAGCATTTT,CASSLTGGQNQPQHF
TRBV19,TRBJ1-1,-,-,12,TGTGCCAGTAGTCCTCGAGGGGGAGAAGCTTTCTTT,CASSPRGGEAFF
TRBV18,TRBJ2-7,-,-,13,TGTGCCAGCTCACCAGATAGCTCCTACGAGCAGTACTTC,CASSPDSSYEQYF
TRBV5-5,TRBJ2-6,-,TRBD2,19,TGTGCCAGCAGCCGAGGACTAGCGGGAGCGCTCTCTGGGGCCAACGTCCTGACTTTC,CASSRGLAGALSGANVLTF
TRBV27,TRBJ2-1,-,TRBD2,15,TGTGCCAGCAGTTCCTTAGCGGGAGGCTACAATGAGCAGTTCTTC,CASSSLAGGYNEQFF
TRBV3-1/TRBV3-2,TRBJ2-6,-,-,17,TGTGCCAGCAGCCAAGATTTCCGGGGTTTTGGGGCCAACGTCCTGACTTTC,CASSQDFRGFGANVLTF
TRBV2,TRBJ2-5,-,-,16,TGTGCCAGCAGTGAGCTCGGGAGACAGCTCCAAGAGACCCAGTACTTC,CASSELGRQLQETQYF
TRBV5-1,TRBJ2-5,-,-,13,TGCGCCAGCAATGTTCAGGGGCAAGAGACCCAGTACTTC,CASNVQGQETQYF
TRBV29-1,TRBJ2-7,-,TRBD2,13,TGCAGCGTTGTACCTAGCGGGAGGTACGAGCAGTACTTC,CSVVPSGRYEQYF
TRBV6-5,TRBJ2-2,-,TRBD1,15,TGTGCCAGCAGTCCGGGACAGGCGTTCACCGGGGAGCTGTTTTTT,CASSPGQAFTGELFF
TRBV28,TRBJ2-1,-,TRBD1,16,TGTGCCAGCAGTTCTGCCGGGACAGGGCACTACAATGAGCAGTTCTTC,CASSSAGTGHYNEQFF
TRBV19,TRBJ2-2,-,TRBD1,14,TGTGCCAGTAGGAAGACAGGGAAGGTAGGGGAGCTGTTTTTT,CASRKTGKVGELFF
TRBV7-2,TRBJ1-1,-,-,14,TGTGCCAGCAGCCTGACAGCAATGAACACTGAAGCTTTCTTT,CASSLTAMNTEAFF
TRBV21-1,TRBJ1-1,-,-,12,TGTGCCAGCAGCAAAAGGGGGCGCTTAGCTTTCTTT,CASSKRGRLAFF
TRBV7-6,TRBJ2-1,-,TRBD1,16,TGTGCCAGCAGCTTAGCCCCGGGACAGGGCGGCGGTGAGCAGTTCTTC,CASSLAPGQGGGEQFF
TRBV9,TRBJ2-2,once,-,16,TGTGCCAGCAGCCCTGACCCTGGCAGGCCGCCTTGGGAGCTGTTTTTT,CASSPDPGRPPWELFF
TRBV18,TRBJ2-7,once,-,14,TGTGCCAGCTTACCATGGGAGGGGGGGTACGAGCAGTACTTC,CASLPWEGGYEQYF
TRBV5-4,TRBJ2-3,-,TRBD2,16,TGTGCCAGCAGCTTGGCGACTAGCCGGAGTACAGATACGCAGTATTTT,CASSLATSRSTDTQYF
TRBV5-4,TRBJ1-2,-,-,18,TGTGCCAGCAGCTTGGTAGGCGGAAGGTCCCATTTTAATTATGGCTACACCTTC,CASSLVGGRSHFNYGYTF
TRBV19,TRBJ1-2,-,-,16,TGTGCCAGTAGTATCAACCCCCAGGGCGCTAACTATGGCTACACCTTC,CASSINPQGANYGYTF
TRBV7-2,TRBJ2-5,-,TRBD1,16,TGTGCCAGCAGCTTATCTCGGACAGGGGTAGGAGAGACCCAGTACTTC,CASSLSRTGVGETQYF
TRBV28,TRBJ1-1,-,TRBD1,14,TGTGCCAGCAGTCCCTCCGGGACAGCTCCTGAAGCTTTCTTT,CASSPSGTAPEAFF
TRBV27,TRBJ1-2,few,-,18,TGTGCCAGCAGTGGTACGGGGGAAGGCTTGTCGAGAAACTATGGCTACACCTTC,CASSGTGEGLSRNYGYTF
TRBV19,TRBJ2-7,once,TRBD1,15,TGTGCCAGTAGTCTTGGGACAGGTCCCACCTACGAGCAGTACTTC,CASSLGTGPTYEQYF
TRBV28,TRBJ2-1,-,TRBD2,15,TGTGCCAGTTTTCGAGCGGGAGGAAATTACAATGAGCAGTTCTTC,CASFRAGGNYNEQFF
TRBV7-2,TRBJ1-2,-,-,13,TGTGCCAGCAGCTTGACCGGGGACTATGGCTACACCTTC,CASSLTGDYGYTF
TRBV12-3/TRBV12-4,TRBJ2-2,-,-,11,TGTGCCAGCAGTTTCAGCGGGGAGCTGTTTTTT,CASSFSGELFF
TRBV6-4,TRBJ2-1,-,-,17,TGTGCCAGCAGACTATGGGGGTGTAGCGGCTCCTACAATGAGCAGTTCTTC,CASRLWGCSGSYNEQFF
TRBV5-1,TRBJ1-1,-,-,16,TGCGCCAGCAGCGGGGAAGGTTGGCAGGGGAACACTGAAGCTTTCTTT,CASSGEGWQGNTEAFF
TRBV4-2,TRBJ1-1,-,TRBD1,16,TGTGCCAGCAGCCAAGATGTAGGACAGGGTTGGACTGAAGCTTTCTTT,CASSQDVGQGWTEAFF
TRBV19,TRBJ2-1,-,TRBD2,15,TGTGCCAGTAGTATACGTGGACTAGCGGGAGACGAGCAGTTCTTC,CASSIRGLAGDEQFF
TRBV5-4,TRBJ2-7,once,-,12,TGTGCCAGCAGCTTGGGTAACTACGAGCAGTACTTC,CASSLGNYEQYF
TRBV5-1,TRBJ2-7,-,TRBD2,14,TGCGCCAGCAGCTTGACTAGCGGGAGCTACGAGCAGTACTTC,CASSLTSGSYEQYF
TRBV6-5,TRBJ2-7,-,TRBD1,15,TGTGCCAGCGAAATGGGGGGACAGGGGGCCTCCGAGCAGTACTTC,CASEMGGQGASEQYF
TRBV27,TRBJ1-6,-,-,15,TGTGCCAGCAGTTTCTCGAGCTCCTATAATTCACCCCTCCACTTT,CASSFSSSYNSPLHF
TRBV19,TRBJ1-1,-,TRBD1,14,TGTGCCAGTAGTATAGATCACAGGGGGACTGAAGCTTTCTTT,CASSIDHRGTEAFF
TRBV28,TRBJ2-7,few,-,13,TGTGCCAGCAGTCGACAGCACTCCTACGAGCAGTACTTC,CASSRQHSYEQYF
TRBV28,TRBJ2-7,-,TRBD2,15,TGTGCCAGCAGCCCCGGGGGGGGGTTTACCGACGAGCAGTACTTC,CASSPGGGFTDEQYF
TRBV5-4,TRBJ2-1,-,-,11,TGTGCCAGCAGCTCCCCGGATGAGCAGTTCTTC,CASSSPDEQFF